This TCR beta chain appears in the sequencing data of a study of CD8 T cells in ankylosing spondylitis. Overall study findings and caveats: Disease-linked clones were found to be CD8+ and relatively rare in peripheral blood. Apparently characteristic of ankylosing spondylitis blood was a TCR beta motif (about eight highly homologous variants). Enrichment of disease-linked clones was reportedly significant in matched ankylosing spondylitis synovial fluid.

This CDR3 is 15 amino acids long. J lost 5 bases, V lost 6 bases, and 9 bases had no gene match. The germline CDR1 and CDR2 sequences are MNHEY and SVGEGT. Quantitative molecular-barcoded 5'-RACE generated the TCR beta libraries. TCRdb used MiXCR to reprocess the 5' RACE reads, holding one entry per CDR3 protein. Of approximately 440,000 distinct CDR3 sequences listed, roughly 15% were seen once; the top ten hold just over 1%. Worth noting for this clonotype: The antigen remains undetermined.

Sequencing was performed on blood, either unsorted or a sorted T cell fraction (not recorded which). This TCR came from a male donor with ankylosing spondylitis. This sequence joins TRBV6-2 or TRBV6-3 and TRBJ2-2, with 7 positions matching TRBD2. As DNA, the CDR3 is TGTGCCAGCAGCTCTCTAGCGGCCCTAACCGGGGAGCTGTTTTTT. It translates to CASSSLAALTGELFF.